One sample yielded the 30 T cell receptor beta chains listed below, sequenced in a study of shared clonotypes between healthy human individuals. Clones were read by immunoSEQ multiplex PCR, and TCRdb kept only the in-frame ones, dropping some. The sample has around 2.5 million clones; more than 85% are singletons. The specimen was naive CD4+ T cells from PBMCs. As to subset: CD45RA+ positively selected. These receptors were taken from a man in his late teens or twenties in good health. Some clones in this sample may be carry-over from other donors' samples.

The V call is TRBV6-4, the J call TRBJ1-5; no reliable D call. CDR1 and CDR2 from the germline V gene are MRHNA and SNTAGT. The CDR3 has 13 amino acids. V was cut by 2 bases and J by 7 bases, with 9 bases left in between. Written as DNA, the CDR3 is TGTGCCAGCAGTGACACATTGGACCAGCCCCAGCATTTT. It encodes CASSDTLDQPQHF.

This clone appeared once. This chain joins TRBV4-3 and TRBJ2-1, with D uncertain. The germline CDR1 and CDR2 sequences are LGHNA and YSLEER. Trimming left V 0 bases short and J 1 base short, with 10 bases between. This CDR3 is built from 16 residues. CDR3 region: CASSQDSRRSYNEQFF. The DNA of the CDR3 is TGCGCCAGCAGCCAAGATTCACGGAGATCCTACAATGAGCAGTTCTTC.

V usage is TRBV6-6 and J usage is TRBJ2-1; maybe TRBD2 (5 bases). Trimming removed 6 bases from V and 0 bases from J, with 9 bases in between. This CDR3 is 14 amino acids long. Germline assignment: CDR1 MNHNY and CDR2 SVGAGI (reference sequence). The CDR3 protein is CASRTISSYNEQFF. The CDR3 DNA follows: TGTGCCAGCAGGACTATAAGCTCCTACAATGAGCAGTTCTTC.

The chain joins TRBV12-5 to TRBJ2-3; no clear D gene. CDR3 size: 14 residues. Germline lookup yields CDR1 LGHNT and CDR2 FRNRAP. The V and J ends lost 4 bases and 4 bases respectively, with 12 bases between them. The CDR3 DNA sequence: TGTGCTAGTGGTTCCAGGACCGCTGCAGATACGCAGTATTTT. Translated, it gives CASGSRTAADTQYF.

This chain joins TRBV6-5 and TRBJ1-2; D remains unclear. Looked up from germline, CDR1 is MNHEY and CDR2 is SVGAGI. The CDR3 has 13 amino acids. The germline V and J ends were trimmed by 6 bases and 0 bases, with 8 bases remaining between them. In DNA, the CDR3 is TGTGCCAGCAGCCGCTCCCCTAACTATGGCTACACCTTC. It encodes CASSRSPNYGYTF.

This chain joins TRBV28 and TRBJ2-4, with a weak D call TRBD2 (7 bases). This CDR3 is 14 amino acids long. Germline V lookup: CDR1 MDHEN, CDR2 SYDVKM. The germline V and J ends were trimmed by 2 bases and 7 bases, with 12 bases remaining between them. The CDR3 reads CASSLTRGGNIQYF. CDR3 in DNA: TGTGCCAGCAGTTTAACCAGGGGAGGGAACATTCAGTACTTC.

The chain employs TRBV7-2 and TRBJ2-5; 10 bases agree with TRBD2. Germline V gives CDR1 SGHTA, CDR2 FQGNSA. CDR3 length: 15 residues. V lost 5 bases and J lost 5; bases outside the gene matches: 8. The CDR3 DNA reads as TGTGCCAGCAGCCCAGCGGGAGGGGCGGGGGAGACCCAGTACTTC. Its protein product is CASSPAGGAGETQYF.

V and J are TRBV6-1 and TRBJ2-7; the match to TRBD2 covers 11 bases. Trimming at V came to 3 bases and at J to 1 base, leaving 8 bases not matched to a gene. CDR1 is MNHNS, CDR2 SASEGT, per germline. This CDR3 region has 17 residues. CDR3 residues: CASSELGTSGKSYEQYF. The DNA for the CDR3 is TGTGCCAGCAGTGAGCTTGGGACTAGCGGAAAGTCCTACGAGCAGTACTTC.

The chain combines TRBV11-2 with TRBJ2-1, with no clear D. Germline-derived CDR1 and CDR2 are SGHAT and FQNNGV. This CDR3 contains 13 residues. Trimming cost V 2 bases and J 2 bases, with 4 bases left between them. The DNA of the CDR3 is TGTGCCAGCAGCTTATACACCTACAATGAGCAGTTCTTC. Amino acid sequence: CASSLYTYNEQFF.

The chain links TRBV7-9 to TRBJ1-5, with D possibly TRBD1 on 5 matching bases. In germline, CDR1 is SEHNR, CDR2 FQNEAQ (reference sequence). Trimming stripped 1 base from V and 3 bases from J, with 10 bases between. This CDR3 comprises 15 residues. CDR3 region: CASSLGDGHNQPQHF. The CDR3 DNA follows: TGTGCCAGCAGCTTAGGGGACGGACACAATCAGCCCCAGCATTTT. The full variable domain, in which reference TRBV7-9 and TRBJ1-5 provide the parts outside the CDR3, is DTGVSQNPRHKITKRGQNVTFRCDPISEHNRLYWYRQTLGQGPEFLTYFQNEAQLEKSRLLSDRFSAERPKGSFSTLEIQRTEQGDSAMYLCASSLGDGHNQPQHFGDGTRLSIL.

The CDR3 loop is CASSYSQGMSDTQYF. The CDR3 DNA reads as TGTGCCAGCAGTTACTCACAGGGTATGTCGGATACGCAGTATTTT. V gene TRBV6-5 combines with J gene TRBJ2-3, with a weak D call TRBD1 (6 bases). The V gene lost 0 bases and the J gene lost 6 bases, with 13 bases spanning the gap. CDR3 length equals 15 residues. In germline, CDR1 is MNHEY, CDR2 SVGAGI.

The chain links TRBV6-5 to TRBJ2-1, with 9 bases lining up with TRBD1. V gave up 6 bases and J gave up 8 bases; unmatched junction bases: 8. There are 14 residues in the CDR3. Germline V gives CDR1 MNHEY, CDR2 SVGAGI. CDR3 residues: CASSNRGQGDEQFF. In nucleotides, the CDR3 is TGTGCCAGCAGCAACAGGGGGCAGGGCGATGAGCAGTTCTTC.

The V and J genes are TRBV9 and TRBJ2-1; D possibly corresponds to TRBD2 (6 bases). CDR1 and CDR2 (germline): SGDLS, YYNGEE. V was clipped by 0 bases and J by 10 bases, with 23 bases between them. This CDR3 is built from 17 residues. CDR3 residues: CASSVAHLGAVRGEQFF. DNA of the CDR3: TGTGCCAGCAGCGTAGCACATCTGGGAGCGGTCCGGGGGGAGCAGTTCTTC.

The chain's CDR3 is CASSRLNEKLFF. As DNA, the CDR3 is TGTGCCAGTAGCAGGCTGAATGAAAAACTGTTTTTT. The chain carries TRBV19 and TRBJ1-4; D remains ambiguous. Trimming cost V 6 bases and J 5 bases, with 7 bases left between them. The CDR3 spans 12 residues. Germline lookup yields CDR1 LNHDA and CDR2 SQIVND (reference sequence). The full variable domain, in which reference TRBV19 and TRBJ1-4 provide the parts outside the CDR3, is DGGITQSPKYLFRKEGQNVTLSCEQNLNHDAMYWYRQDPGQGLRLIYYSQIVNDFQKGDIAEGYSVSREKKESFPLTVTSAQKNPTAFYLCASSRLNEKLFFGSGTQLSVL.

This clone was counted a few times. V and J are TRBV20-1 and TRBJ1-5, with D unclear. CDR1 is DFQATT, CDR2 SNEGSKA, per germline (reference sequence). CDR3 length: 11 residues. V was trimmed by 5 bases and J by 7 bases, leaving 9 bases between them. In DNA form, the CDR3 reads TGCAGTGCTGGCACTGAACAGCCCCAGCATTTT. This gives the protein CSAGTEQPQHF.

V is TRBV5-1 and J is TRBJ2-6; D uncertain. From germline, CDR1 is SGHRS and CDR2 YFSETQ. The CDR3 covers 13 residues. Trimming pared 6 bases from V and 4 bases from J, leaving 8 bases between. The CDR3 here is CASTPDGANVLTF. The CDR3 DNA follows: TGCGCCAGCACCCCGGACGGGGCCAACGTCCTGACTTTC.

V is TRBV7-6 and J is TRBJ2-7; D ambiguous. The length of the CDR3 is 12 residues. The germline V gene has CDR1 SGHVS and CDR2 FNYEAQ. Trimming cost V 5 bases and J 7 bases, with 12 bases left between them. Written as DNA, the CDR3 is TGTGCCAGCAGCCCCCGAACCGGGGAGCAGTACTTC. It encodes CASSPRTGEQYF.

This sequence joins TRBV11-2 and TRBJ2-1; D ambiguous. The length of the CDR3 is 10 residues. V lost 1 base to trimming and J lost 9 bases, with 1 base between them. Germline V lookup: CDR1 SGHAT, CDR2 FQNNGV. This CDR3 reads CASSLAEQFF. In nucleotides, the CDR3 is TGTGCCAGCAGCTTAGCTGAGCAGTTCTTC.

The chain has TRBV2 and TRBJ2-1; D tentatively fits TRBD1 or TRBD2 (5 bases each). This CDR3 is built from 16 residues. V lost 6 bases, J lost 2 bases, and 17 bases lay in between. Germline-derived CDR1 and CDR2 are SNHLY and FYNNEI. DNA for the CDR3: TGTGCCAGCAGCGGGACCCGGACGTCGACCTACAATGAGCAGTTCTTC. Protein sequence: CASSGTRTSTYNEQFF.

The CDR3 spells CASRGLAGDSYEQYF. The CDR3 DNA is TGCGCCAGCCGGGGACTAGCGGGAGATTCCTACGAGCAGTACTTC. This rearrangement joins TRBV5-1 to TRBJ2-7; 14 bases match TRBD2. Per the germline V gene, CDR1 is SGHRS and CDR2 is YFSETQ. Unmatched junction bases numbered 4, after V lost 7 bases and J lost 1 base. CDR3 length: 15 residues.

V usage is TRBV7-9 and J usage is TRBJ2-1, with 8 nucleotides matching TRBD2. The V segment lost 5 bases and the J segment 4 bases; nucleotides outside the gene matches: 7. Germline CDR1 SEHNR, CDR2 FQNEAQ (reference sequence). The length of the CDR3 is 15 residues. The CDR3 DNA sequence: TGTGCCAGCAGCCGACTAGGCGGGGGGTACAATGAGCAGTTCTTC. Protein product: CASSRLGGGYNEQFF.

This rearrangement joins TRBV28 to TRBJ1-2; perhaps TRBD1 as D (6 bases). V lost 2 bases to trimming and J lost 3 bases, with 10 bases between them. In germline, CDR1 is MDHEN, CDR2 SYDVKM. The CDR3 spans 14 residues. CDR3 bases: TGTGCCAGCAGTTTAATTGCAGGGGACTATGGCTACACCTTC. This translates into CASSLIAGDYGYTF.

The chain couples TRBV27 to TRBJ1-5; a possible D gene is TRBD1 (6 bases). CDR1 and CDR2 from the germline V gene are MNHEY and SMNVEV (reference sequence). Between the trimmed V and J ends, which lost 1 base and 0 bases, there was a span of 13 bases. The CDR3 is 17 residues long. CDR3 coding DNA: TGTGCCAGCAGTTTATTTGGAGGACAGTATAGCAATCAGCCCCAGCATTTT. It codes for CASSLFGGQYSNQPQHF.

The gene calls are TRBV9 and TRBJ2-3; D is uncertain. CDR3 length equals 17 residues. CDR1 is SGDLS and CDR2 is YYNGEE in the germline V gene. V lost 0 bases to trimming and J lost 4 bases, with 18 bases between them. The CDR3 sequence is CASSVEGHPGIADTQYF. CDR3 DNA sequence: TGTGCCAGCAGCGTAGAGGGCCATCCTGGGATCGCAGATACGCAGTATTTT. Supplemented by reference TRBV9 and TRBJ2-3, the full variable domain reads DSGVTQTPKHLITATGQRVTLRCSPRSGDLSVYWYQQSLDQGLQFLIQYYNGEERAKGNILERFSAQQFPDLHSELNLSSLELGDSALYFCASSVEGHPGIADTQYFGPGTRLTVL.

As concerns this clone: In the same sample, other DNA sequences code for this CDR3. V is TRBV27 and J is TRBJ1-2; D might be TRBD1 (5 bases). The CDR3 loop spans 13 amino acids. Germline CDR1 reads MNHEY; CDR2 reads SMNVEV (reference sequence). V was pared by 3 bases and J by 3 bases, with 8 bases between. CDR3 coding DNA: TGTGCCAGCAGTTTGCGGGGGTACTATGGCTACACCTTC. Protein: CASSLRGYYGYTF.

This chain joins TRBV6-1 and TRBJ2-7; D is undetermined. Germline V gene sequence: CDR1 MNHNS, CDR2 SASEGT. CDR3 length equals 14 residues. V was clipped by 8 bases and J by 0 bases, with 14 bases between them. The CDR3, as DNA: TGTGCCAGCTCTCCAGTAGCAGGCTCCTACGAGCAGTACTTC. This translates into CASSPVAGSYEQYF.

V usage is TRBV7-7 and J usage is TRBJ1-2; D ambiguous. This CDR3 region has 14 residues. V was shortened by 6 bases and J by 5 bases, with 16 bases between the two germline ends. The germline V gene has CDR1 SSHAT and CDR2 FNYEAQ (reference sequence). The DNA of the CDR3 is TGTGCCAGCAGACGAATCGAGCTATTTTATGGCTACACCTTC. This sequence encodes CASRRIELFYGYTF.

This clone was observed a single time. This sequence joins TRBV4-1 and TRBJ1-4; D is undetermined. CDR3 length: 14 residues. Trimming pared 0 bases from V and 6 bases from J, leaving 8 bases between. Germline V gene sequence: CDR1 MGHRA, CDR2 YSYEKL. In DNA form, the CDR3 reads TGCGCCAGCAGCCAAGAGCTTCGGGATGAAAAACTGTTTTTT. It translates to CASSQELRDEKLFF.

Worth noting for this clone: At the DNA level, this CDR3 is encoded by other sequences in the same sample as well. The J gene is TRBJ1-1, the V gene TRBV7-9; no clear D. Looked up from germline, CDR1 is SEHNR and CDR2 is FQNEAQ (reference sequence). The CDR3 extends over 14 amino acids. V lost 5 bases and J 1 base, leaving 11 bases between the germline ends. DNA for the CDR3: TGTGCCAGCAGCCCGCGGACGGAGAACACTGAAGCTTTCTTT. Residues: CASSPRTENTEAFF.

The chain is built from TRBV29-1 and TRBJ2-7; TRBD2 matches 13 bases. J lost 6 bases, V lost 6 bases, and 8 bases had no gene match. The CDR3 sequence is 14 residues long. Germline loops: CDR1 SQVTM, CDR2 ANQGSEA. CDR3 nucleotide sequence: TGCAGCGTCGTAGGACTAGCGGGAGCAAGCGAGCAGTACTTC. This translates into CSVVGLAGASEQYF.